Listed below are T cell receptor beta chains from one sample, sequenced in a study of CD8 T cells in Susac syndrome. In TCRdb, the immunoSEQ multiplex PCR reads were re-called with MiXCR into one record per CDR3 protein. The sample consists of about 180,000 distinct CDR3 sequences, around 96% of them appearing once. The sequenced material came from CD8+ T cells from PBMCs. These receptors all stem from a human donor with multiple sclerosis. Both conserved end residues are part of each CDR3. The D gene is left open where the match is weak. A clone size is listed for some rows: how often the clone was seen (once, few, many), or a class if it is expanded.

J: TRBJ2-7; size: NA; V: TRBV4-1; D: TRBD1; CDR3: CASSPTRTGSYEQYF; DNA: TGCGCCAGCAGCCCTACCCGGACAGGATCCTACGAGCAGTACTTC
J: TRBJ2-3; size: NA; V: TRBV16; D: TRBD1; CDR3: CASSQGVTGSTDTQYF; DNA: TGTGCCAGCAGCCAAGGCGTGACAGGGAGCACAGATACGCAGTATTTT
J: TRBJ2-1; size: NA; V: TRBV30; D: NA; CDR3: CAWSPSYNEQFF; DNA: TGTGCCTGGAGCCCGAGCTACAATGAGCAGTTCTTC
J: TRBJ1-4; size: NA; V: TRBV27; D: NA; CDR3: CASSLWGQRNEKLFF; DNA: TGTGCCAGCAGTTTATGGGGACAACGAAATGAAAAACTGTTTTTT
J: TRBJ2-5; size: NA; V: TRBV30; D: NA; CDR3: CAWSSTVGDQYF; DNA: TGTGCCTGGAGTTCCACCGTGGGGGACCAGTACTTC
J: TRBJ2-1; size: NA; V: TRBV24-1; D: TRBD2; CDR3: CATSDRSGGLHEQFF; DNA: TGTGCCACCAGTGATCGATCGGGAGGGTTGCATGAGCAGTTCTTC
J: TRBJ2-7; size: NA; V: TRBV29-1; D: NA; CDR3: CSVEVSNYEQYF; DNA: TGCAGCGTTGAGGTTAGCAACTACGAGCAGTACTTC
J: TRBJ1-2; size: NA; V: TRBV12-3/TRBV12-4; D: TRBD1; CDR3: CASSPGTGYDPGGYTF; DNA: TGTGCCAGCAGTCCCGGGACAGGGTACGACCCCGGGGGCTACACCTTC
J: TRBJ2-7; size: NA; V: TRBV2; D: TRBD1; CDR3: CASSDSTGDFSYEQYF; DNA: TGTGCCAGCAGTGATTCGACAGGGGATTTCTCCTACGAGCAGTACTTC
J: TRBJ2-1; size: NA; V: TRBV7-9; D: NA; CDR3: CASSQNAEQFF; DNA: TGTGCCAGCAGCCAGAACGCTGAGCAGTTCTTC
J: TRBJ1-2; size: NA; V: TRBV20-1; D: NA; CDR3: CSAAGGPYGYTF; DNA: TGCAGTGCCGCGGGGGGCCCCTATGGCTACACCTTC
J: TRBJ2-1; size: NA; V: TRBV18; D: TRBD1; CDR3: CASSQTGQPGPYNEQFF; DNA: TGTGCCAGCTCACAGACGGGACAGCCCGGACCCTACAATGAGCAGTTCTTC
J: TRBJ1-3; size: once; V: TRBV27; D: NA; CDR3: CASRAVSGNTIYF; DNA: TGTGCCAGCAGGGCGGTCTCTGGAAACACCATATATTTT
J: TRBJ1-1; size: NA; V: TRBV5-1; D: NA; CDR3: CASSLGQGFEAFF; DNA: TGCGCCAGCAGCTTGGGGCAGGGGTTCGAAGCTTTCTTT
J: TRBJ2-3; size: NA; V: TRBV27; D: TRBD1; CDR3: CASSLLTGTGPLLATDTQYF; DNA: TGTGCCAGCAGTCTTCTTACCGGGACAGGACCGCTCCTTGCGACAGATACGCAGTATTTT
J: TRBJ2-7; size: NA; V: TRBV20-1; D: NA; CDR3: CSARDSSGGIYEQYF; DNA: TGCAGTGCTAGAGATTCTAGTGGGGGTATCTACGAGCAGTACTTC
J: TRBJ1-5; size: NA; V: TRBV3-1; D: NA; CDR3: CASSQSHLELLQPQHF; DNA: TGTGCCAGCAGCCAATCCCACCTTGAACTACTACAGCCCCAGCATTTT
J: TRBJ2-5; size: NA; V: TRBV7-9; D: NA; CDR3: CASSPADYPPETQYF; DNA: TGTGCCAGCAGCCCCGCGGACTACCCCCCTGAGACCCAGTACTTC
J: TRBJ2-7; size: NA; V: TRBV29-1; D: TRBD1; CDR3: CSVVSGTESTEQYF; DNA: TGCAGCGTTGTCTCCGGGACAGAGTCAACCGAGCAGTACTTC
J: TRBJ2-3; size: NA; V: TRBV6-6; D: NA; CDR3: CASLADTQYF; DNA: TGTGCCAGCCTGGCGGATACGCAGTATTTT
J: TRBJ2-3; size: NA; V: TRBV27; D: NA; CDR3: CASSDREVADTQYF; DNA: TGTGCCAGCAGCGACAGGGAGGTAGCAGATACGCAGTATTTT
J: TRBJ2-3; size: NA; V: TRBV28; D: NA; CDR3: CASSFPGAPNTQYF; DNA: TGTGCCAGCAGTTTCCCTGGGGCTCCCAATACGCAGTATTTT
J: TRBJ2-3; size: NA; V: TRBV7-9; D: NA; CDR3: CASSSFSRDTQYF; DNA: TGTGCCAGCAGCAGCTTCTCAAGAGATACGCAGTATTTT
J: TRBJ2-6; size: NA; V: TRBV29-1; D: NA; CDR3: CSVESPGANVLTF; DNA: TGCAGCGTTGAGTCTCCTGGGGCCAACGTCCTGACTTTC
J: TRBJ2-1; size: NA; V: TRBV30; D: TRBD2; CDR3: CAWSLYRLAGGEQFF; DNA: TGTGCCTGGAGTCTATACAGACTAGCGGGGGGTGAGCAGTTCTTC
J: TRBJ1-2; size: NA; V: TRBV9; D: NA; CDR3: CASSVRQNYGYTF; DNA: TGTGCCAGCAGCGTAAGGCAGAACTATGGCTACACCTTC
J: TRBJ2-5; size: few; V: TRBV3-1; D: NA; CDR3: CASSQDRSETQYF; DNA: TGTGCCAGCAGCCAAGACAGGTCAGAGACCCAGTACTTC
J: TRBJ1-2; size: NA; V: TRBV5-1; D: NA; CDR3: CASSLSENYGYTF; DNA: TGCGCCAGCAGCCTATCAGAGAACTATGGCTACACCTTC
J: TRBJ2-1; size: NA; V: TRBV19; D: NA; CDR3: CASSFQIWTANEQFF; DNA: TGTGCCAGTAGTTTCCAGATATGGACTGCCAATGAGCAGTTCTTC
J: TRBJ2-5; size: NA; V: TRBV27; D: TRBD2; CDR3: CASSLLFSGTQETQYF; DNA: TGTGCCAGCAGTTTACTTTTCAGCGGGACTCAAGAGACCCAGTACTTC
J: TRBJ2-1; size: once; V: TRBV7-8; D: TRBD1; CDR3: CASSKTGTGTYNEQFF; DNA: TGTGCCAGCAGCAAAACCGGGACAGGGACATACAATGAGCAGTTCTTC
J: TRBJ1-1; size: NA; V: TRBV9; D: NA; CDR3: CASSFQTGANTEAFF; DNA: TGTGCCAGCAGCTTTCAGACAGGAGCAAACACTGAAGCTTTCTTT
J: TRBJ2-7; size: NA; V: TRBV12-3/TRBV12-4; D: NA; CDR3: CASSPLPGFGYEQYF; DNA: TGTGCCAGCAGTCCCCTTCCCGGTTTTGGGTACGAGCAGTACTTC
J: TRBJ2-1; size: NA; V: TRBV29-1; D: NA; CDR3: CSDGTLKPEQFF; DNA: TGCAGCGACGGGACTCTCAAACCTGAGCAGTTCTTC
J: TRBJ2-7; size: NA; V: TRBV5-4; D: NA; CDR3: CASSSSGYEQYF; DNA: TGTGCCAGCAGCTCCTCGGGCTACGAGCAGTACTTC
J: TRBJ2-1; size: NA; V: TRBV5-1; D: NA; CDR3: CASSLFVGVNEQFF; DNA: TGCGCCAGCAGCTTGTTCGTGGGGGTCAATGAGCAGTTCTTC
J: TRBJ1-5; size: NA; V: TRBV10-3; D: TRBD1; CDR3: CAISRRTGDQPQHF; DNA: TGTGCCATCAGTCGACGGACAGGGGATCAGCCCCAGCATTTT
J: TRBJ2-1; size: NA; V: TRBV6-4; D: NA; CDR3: CASSDSHGSNEQFF; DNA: TGTGCCAGCAGTGACTCCCATGGTAGCAATGAGCAGTTCTTC
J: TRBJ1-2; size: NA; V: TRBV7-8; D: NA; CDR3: CASSLALGGTAGYTF; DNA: TGTGCCAGCAGCTTAGCTTTAGGAGGGACCGCTGGCTACACCTTC
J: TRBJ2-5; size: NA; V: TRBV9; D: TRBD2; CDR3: CASSASGVAQETQYF; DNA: TGTGCCAGCAGCGCGAGCGGGGTAGCCCAAGAGACCCAGTACTTC
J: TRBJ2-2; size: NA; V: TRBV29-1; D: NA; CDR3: CSVLDSGVTGELFF; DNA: TGCAGCGTTTTGGACAGTGGGGTCACCGGGGAGCTGTTTTTT
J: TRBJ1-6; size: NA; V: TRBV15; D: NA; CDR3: CATGEDNSPLHF; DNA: TGTGCCACCGGGGAGGATAATTCACCCCTCCACTTT